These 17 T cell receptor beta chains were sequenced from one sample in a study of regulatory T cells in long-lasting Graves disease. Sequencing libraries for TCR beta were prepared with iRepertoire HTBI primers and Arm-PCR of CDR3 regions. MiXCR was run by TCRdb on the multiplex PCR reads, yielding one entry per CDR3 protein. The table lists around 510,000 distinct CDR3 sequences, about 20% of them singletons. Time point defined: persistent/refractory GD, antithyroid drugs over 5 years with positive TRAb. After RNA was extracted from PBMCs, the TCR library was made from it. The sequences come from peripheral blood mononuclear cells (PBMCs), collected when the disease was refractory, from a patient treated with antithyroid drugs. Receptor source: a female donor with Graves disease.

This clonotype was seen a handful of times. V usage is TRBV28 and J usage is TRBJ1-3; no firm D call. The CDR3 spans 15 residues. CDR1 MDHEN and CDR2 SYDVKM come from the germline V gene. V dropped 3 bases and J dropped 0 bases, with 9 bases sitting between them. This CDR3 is CASSFGITSGNTIYF. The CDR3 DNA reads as TGTGCCAGCAGTTTCGGAATTACCTCTGGAAACACCATATATTTT.

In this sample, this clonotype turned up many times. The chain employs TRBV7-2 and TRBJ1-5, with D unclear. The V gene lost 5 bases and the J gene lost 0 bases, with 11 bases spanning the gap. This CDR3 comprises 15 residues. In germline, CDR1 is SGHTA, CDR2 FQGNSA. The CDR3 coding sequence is TGTGCCAGCAGCCCCGACGGATATAGCAATCAGCCCCAGCATTTT. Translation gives CASSPDGYSNQPQHF.

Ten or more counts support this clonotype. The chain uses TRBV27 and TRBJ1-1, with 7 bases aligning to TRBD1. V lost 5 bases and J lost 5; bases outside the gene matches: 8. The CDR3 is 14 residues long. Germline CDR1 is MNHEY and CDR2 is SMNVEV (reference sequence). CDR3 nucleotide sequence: TGTGCCAGCAGTGCAGGGGGGACTTGGACTGAAGCTTTCTTT. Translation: CASSAGGTWTEAFF.

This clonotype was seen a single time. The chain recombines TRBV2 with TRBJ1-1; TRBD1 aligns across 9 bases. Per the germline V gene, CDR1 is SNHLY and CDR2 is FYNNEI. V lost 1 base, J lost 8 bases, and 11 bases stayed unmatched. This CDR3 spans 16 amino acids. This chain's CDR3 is CASSEVGDRGGTEAFF. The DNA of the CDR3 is TGTGCCAGCAGTGAAGTAGGAGACAGGGGGGGCACCGAAGCTTTCTTT. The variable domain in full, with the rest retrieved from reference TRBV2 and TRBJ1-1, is EPEVTQTPSHQVTQMGQEVILRCVPISNHLYFYWYRQILGQKVEFLVSFYNNEISEKSEIFDDQFSVERPDGSNFTLKIRSTKLEDSAMYFCASSEVGDRGGTEAFFGQGTRLTVV.

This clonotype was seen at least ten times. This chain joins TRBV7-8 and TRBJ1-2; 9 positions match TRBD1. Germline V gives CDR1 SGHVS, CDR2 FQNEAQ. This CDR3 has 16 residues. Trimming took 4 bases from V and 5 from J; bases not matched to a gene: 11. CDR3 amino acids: CASSYPPSGTGYGYTF. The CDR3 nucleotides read TGTGCCAGCAGCTACCCCCCCTCGGGGACAGGGTATGGCTACACCTTC. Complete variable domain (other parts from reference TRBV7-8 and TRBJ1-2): GAGVSQSPRYKVAKRGQDVALRCDPISGHVSLFWYQQALGQGPEFLTYFQNEAQLDKSGLPSDRFFAERPEGSVSTLKIQRTQQEDSAVYLCASSYPPSGTGYGYTFGSGTRLTVV.

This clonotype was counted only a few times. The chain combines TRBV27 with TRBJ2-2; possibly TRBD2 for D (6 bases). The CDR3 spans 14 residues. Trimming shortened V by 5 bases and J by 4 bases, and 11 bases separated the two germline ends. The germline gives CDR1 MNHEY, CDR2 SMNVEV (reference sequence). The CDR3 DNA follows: TGTGCCAGCAGTCCTGGACTATCCACCGGGGAGCTGTTTTTT. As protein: CASSPGLSTGELFF.

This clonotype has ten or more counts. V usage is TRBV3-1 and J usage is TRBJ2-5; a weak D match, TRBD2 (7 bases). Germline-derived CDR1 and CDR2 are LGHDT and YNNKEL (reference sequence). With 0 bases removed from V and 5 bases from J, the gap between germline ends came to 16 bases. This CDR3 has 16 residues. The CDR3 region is CASSQEARGGEETQYF. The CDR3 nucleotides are TGTGCCAGCAGCCAAGAGGCCAGGGGAGGGGAGGAGACCCAGTACTTC.

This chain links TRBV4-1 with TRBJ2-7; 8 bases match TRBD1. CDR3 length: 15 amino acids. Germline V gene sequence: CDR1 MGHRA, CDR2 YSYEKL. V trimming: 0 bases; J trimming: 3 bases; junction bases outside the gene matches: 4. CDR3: CASSQDRQGFYEQYF. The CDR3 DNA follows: TGCGCCAGCAGCCAAGATCGACAGGGGTTCTACGAGCAGTACTTC.

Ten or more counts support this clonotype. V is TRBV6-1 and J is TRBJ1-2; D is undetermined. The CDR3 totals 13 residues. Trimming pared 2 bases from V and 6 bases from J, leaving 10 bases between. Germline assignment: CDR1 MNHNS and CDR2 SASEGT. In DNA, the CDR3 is TGTGCCAGCAGTGAAAGCGTTTCTGATGGCTACACCTTC. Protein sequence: CASSESVSDGYTF.

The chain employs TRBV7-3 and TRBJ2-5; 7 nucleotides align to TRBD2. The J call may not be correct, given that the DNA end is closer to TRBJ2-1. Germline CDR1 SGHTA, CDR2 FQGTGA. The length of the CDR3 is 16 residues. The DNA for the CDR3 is TGTGCCAGCAGCTTATTGGCGGGAGTGGCGTACAATGAGCAGTTCTTC. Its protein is CASSLLAGVAYNEQFF.

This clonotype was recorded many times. The CDR3, as DNA: TGTGCCAGCAGCCGGGGACCCCCCTACGAGCAGTACTTC. The encoded protein is CASSRGPPYEQYF. This chain uses TRBV6-1 with TRBJ2-7; D tentatively reads TRBD1 or TRBD2 (5 bases each). The germline V gene has CDR1 MNHNS and CDR2 SASEGT. The CDR3 sequence is 13 residues long. V lost 6 bases to trimming and J lost 2 bases, with 11 bases between them.

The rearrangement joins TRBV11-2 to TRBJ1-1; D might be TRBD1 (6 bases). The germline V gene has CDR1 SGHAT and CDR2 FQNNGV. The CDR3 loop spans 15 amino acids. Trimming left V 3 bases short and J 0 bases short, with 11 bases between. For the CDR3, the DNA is TGTGCCAGCAGCTTGGTAGACAGGATGAACACTGAAGCTTTCTTT. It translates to CASSLVDRMNTEAFF.

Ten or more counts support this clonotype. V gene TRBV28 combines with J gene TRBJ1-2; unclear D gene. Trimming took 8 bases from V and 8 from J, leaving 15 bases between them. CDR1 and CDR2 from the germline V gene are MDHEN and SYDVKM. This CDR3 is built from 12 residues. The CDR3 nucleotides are TGTGCCAGCCGTAGGTCGCCGGGGGGCTACACCTTC. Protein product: CASRRSPGGYTF.

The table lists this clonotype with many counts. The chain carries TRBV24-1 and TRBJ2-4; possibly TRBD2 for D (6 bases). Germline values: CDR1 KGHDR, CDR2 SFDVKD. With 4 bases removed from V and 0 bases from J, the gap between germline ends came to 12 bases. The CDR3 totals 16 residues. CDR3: CATSEPGRGAKNIQYF. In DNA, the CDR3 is TGTGCCACCAGTGAACCGGGGCGGGGAGCCAAAAACATTCAGTACTTC.

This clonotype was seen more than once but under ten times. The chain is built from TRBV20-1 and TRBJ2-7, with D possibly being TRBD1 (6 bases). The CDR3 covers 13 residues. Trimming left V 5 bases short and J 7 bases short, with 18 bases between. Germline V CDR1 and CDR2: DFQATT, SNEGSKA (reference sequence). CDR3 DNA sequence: TGCAGTGCTCTACGGACAGTTGGGTGGGAGCAGTACTTC. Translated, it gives CSALRTVGWEQYF.

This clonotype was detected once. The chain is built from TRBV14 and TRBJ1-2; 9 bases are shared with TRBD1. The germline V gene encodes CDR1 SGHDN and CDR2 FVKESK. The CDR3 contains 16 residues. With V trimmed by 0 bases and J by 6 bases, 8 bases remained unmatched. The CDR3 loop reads CASSQDGTGGRHGYTF. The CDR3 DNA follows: TGTGCCAGCAGCCAAGATGGTACAGGGGGCCGCCATGGCTACACCTTC.

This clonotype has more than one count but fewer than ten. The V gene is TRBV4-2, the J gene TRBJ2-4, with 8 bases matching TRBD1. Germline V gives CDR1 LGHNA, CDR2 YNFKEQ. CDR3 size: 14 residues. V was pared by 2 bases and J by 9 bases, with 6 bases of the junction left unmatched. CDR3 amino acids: CASSQRQGQGIQYF. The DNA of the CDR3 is TGTGCCAGCAGCCAACGACAGGGGCAGGGCATTCAGTACTTC.